The 15 T cell receptor beta chains in this list originate from one sample, sequenced in a study of PD-1 blockade in classical Hodgkin lymphoma. The time point: cycle 4 day 1 (C4D1), after less than 7 weeks of nivolumab. Each of the patients experienced relapse following autologous stem cell transplantation, and their brentuximab vedotin exposure differed. Generated by immunoSEQ multiplex PCR, the TCRdb table keeps only in-frame clones and is missing some. The sample includes roughly 86,000 clones, 83% seen only once; the top ten take about a sixth. Sequencing was performed on peripheral blood mononuclear cells (PBMCs), taken before the fourth cycle of nivolumab. These TCRs come from a human donor with classical Hodgkin lymphoma.

The genes are TRBV19 and TRBJ1-5; 7 nucleotides align to TRBD1. This CDR3 is 15 amino acids long. Germline CDR1 and CDR2: LNHDA and SQIVND (reference sequence). Losses at the gene ends were 6 bases for V and 1 base for J; bases not matched to a gene: 6. CDR3 bases: TGTGCCAGTAGCACGACAGGGATGAGCAATCAGCCCCAGCATTTT. It yields the protein CASSTTGMSNQPQHF.

CDR3 DNA sequence: TGTGCCAGCAGCCAGTCCCCAGCGGGCAACACCGGGGAGCTGTTTTTT. Translating gives CASSQSPAGNTGELFF. The chain uses TRBV7-8 and TRBJ2-2, with D perhaps matching TRBD2 (6 bases). The germline V and J ends were trimmed by 5 bases and 2 bases, with 15 bases remaining between them. Germline loops: CDR1 SGHVS, CDR2 FQNEAQ. This CDR3 is built from 16 residues.

The chain is built from TRBV9 and TRBJ1-6; no reliable D call. V was shortened by 0 bases and J by 10 bases, with 8 bases between the two germline ends. There are 13 residues in the CDR3. Germline lookup yields CDR1 SGDLS and CDR2 YYNGEE. The CDR3 DNA sequence: TGTGCCAGCAGCGTAGGACCGGGATCACCCCTCCACTTT. Translated: CASSVGPGSPLHF.

This chain links TRBV6-6 with TRBJ1-3, with 8 bases lining up with TRBD1. The germline gives CDR1 MNHNY, CDR2 SVGAGI (reference sequence). The CDR3 covers 16 residues. The V segment lost 2 bases and the J segment 0 bases; nucleotides outside the gene matches: 3. CDR3 DNA: TGTGCCAGCAGTTACCCAGGACAGGGCTCTGGAAACACCATATATTTT. It codes for CASSYPGQGSGNTIYF.

The chain joins TRBV7-8 to TRBJ1-2; D is unclear. V lost 4 bases and J lost 4, with 16 bases in between. Germline V CDR1 and CDR2: SGHVS, FQNEAQ. The CDR3 contains 15 residues. The CDR3 protein is CASSSEPADTYGYTF. The CDR3 nucleotides read TGTGCCAGCAGCTCCGAGCCAGCAGACACCTATGGCTACACCTTC.

The chain couples TRBV6-1 to TRBJ1-1; unclear D gene. V gave up 7 bases and J gave up 4 bases, with 7 bases separating them. This CDR3 region has 11 residues. CDR1 MNHNS and CDR2 SASEGT come from the germline V gene. CDR3 region: CASMRGTEAFF. CDR3 nucleotide sequence: TGTGCCAGCATGCGGGGCACTGAAGCTTTCTTT.

This chain uses TRBV28 with TRBJ1-2; 8 bases fit TRBD1. This CDR3 is built from 16 residues. Germline-derived CDR1 and CDR2 are MDHEN and SYDVKM. Losses at the gene ends were 8 bases for V and 2 bases for J; bases not matched to a gene: 13. CDR3 loop: CASHYRDRSSNYGYTF. The CDR3 nucleotides read TGTGCCAGCCACTACCGGGACAGGTCTTCGAACTATGGCTACACCTTC.

The V call is TRBV5-4, the J call TRBJ2-5; perhaps TRBD1 as D (5 bases). V lost 4 bases, J lost 0 bases, and 16 bases lay in between. Germline CDR1 and CDR2: SGHNT and YYREEE (reference sequence). CDR3 length: 16 residues. CDR3: CASSPTTTVNQETQYF. In DNA, the CDR3 is TGTGCCAGCAGCCCGACGACGACAGTAAACCAAGAGACCCAGTACTTC.

Only a few counts were recorded for this clone. The chain uses TRBV5-1 and TRBJ2-3; no definite D call. Trimming pared 0 bases from V and 0 bases from J, leaving 5 bases between. Germline values: CDR1 SGHRS, CDR2 YFSETQ. This CDR3 spans 14 amino acids. Written as DNA, the CDR3 is TGCGCCAGCAGCTTGGCCAAAAGCACAGATACGCAGTATTTT. Protein product: CASSLAKSTDTQYF.

CDR3 bases: TGTGCCAGTAGTACGCGGACAGGGGGGACCAGCTCTGGGGCCAACGTCCTGACTTTC. Its protein product is CASSTRTGGTSSGANVLTF. The rearrangement links TRBV19 to TRBJ2-6; TRBD1 aligns across 10 bases. This CDR3 is 19 amino acids long. Germline V gene data show CDR1 as LNHDA and CDR2 as SQIVND (reference sequence). The trim removed 4 bases at V and 0 bases at J, leaving 9 bases unmatched.

V usage is TRBV7-9 and J usage is TRBJ2-7; 9 bases match TRBD1. V was pared by 1 base and J by 5 bases, with 3 bases of the junction left unmatched. Germline V gene lookup returns CDR1 SEHNR and CDR2 FQNEAQ (reference sequence). The CDR3 has 14 amino acids. The CDR3 region is CASSLGTGVDEQYF. The CDR3 nucleotides are TGTGCCAGCAGCTTAGGGACAGGGGTAGACGAGCAGTACTTC.

The chain has TRBV29-1 and TRBJ1-2; no definite D call. Germline V gives CDR1 SQVTM, CDR2 ANQGSEA. V was pared by 7 bases and J by 7 bases, with 13 bases between. The CDR3 is 11 residues long. The CDR3 sequence is CSATFSVGYTF. The CDR3 nucleotides read TGCAGCGCCACCTTCTCGGTTGGCTACACCTTC.

This chain connects TRBV7-9 to TRBJ1-4; D remains unclear. V was shortened by 5 bases and J by 7 bases, with 14 bases between the two germline ends. The CDR3 runs 14 residues. CDR1 SEHNR and CDR2 FQNEAQ come from the germline V gene (reference sequence). The CDR3 protein is CASSPQLGSEKLFF. DNA for the CDR3: TGTGCCAGCAGCCCCCAATTAGGGAGTGAAAAACTGTTTTTT.

The genes are TRBV5-1 and TRBJ2-1, with 14 bases identical to TRBD2. This CDR3 has 16 residues. V dropped 4 bases and J dropped 4; count of bases not matched to a gene: 4. The germline gives CDR1 SGHRS, CDR2 YFSETQ. The DNA of the CDR3 is TGCGCCAGCAGCCAGGGGACTAGCGGGGGATACAATGAGCAGTTCTTC. Amino acid sequence: CASSQGTSGGYNEQFF. Combining the CDR3 with reference TRBV5-1 and TRBJ2-1 gives the whole variable domain KAGVTQTPRYLIKTRGQQVTLSCSPISGHRSVSWYQQTPGQGLQFLFEYFSETQRNKGNFPGRFSGRQFSNSRSEMNVSTLELGDSALYLCASSQGTSGGYNEQFFGPGTRLTVL.

The CDR3 loop is CASSLTGPTDTQYF. The CDR3 DNA follows: TGTGCCAGCAGCTTAACTGGACCCACAGATACGCAGTATTTT. J is TRBJ2-3 and V is TRBV7-3, with D hard to call. Germline CDR1 is SGHTA and CDR2 is FQGTGA. Deletions cut 0 bases from V and 2 bases from J, with 6 bases between. This CDR3 spans 14 amino acids.